Shown below are 32 T cell receptor beta chains from a single sample sequenced in a study of Ad26.COV2.S vaccination and SARS-CoV-2 variants (dated by TCRdb to about 2021). Explained via the paper, the treatment or condition label denotes: over 15 received Ad26.COV2.S at low or high dose, single or two shots; about five received placebo; per-sample allocation not given. For vaccine and placebo recipients, the sequenced repertoires came from samples collected on day 63 after the first injection. Library preparation was by the immunoSEQ multiplex PCR assay. TCRdb's version of the immuneACCESS table is confined to in-frame rearrangements and falls short of the full clone set. An unresolved V gene accounts for under half of the shortfall where checked; the remainder is of unknown origin. In all, the sample holds 440,000 or so clones, and roughly 87% of those were seen once. The top ten clones comprise under 4.5% of the sample.

The input for sequencing was peripheral blood, taken in a trial of Ad26.COV2.S vaccine versus placebo. The receptor source for this set is a person between 18 and 60 years old who received the Ad26.COV2.S COVID-19 vaccine or a placebo.

The chain links TRBV18 to TRBJ1-5; D not resolved. Trimming removed 2 bases from V and 5 bases from J, with 13 bases in between. Germline CDR1 is KGHSH and CDR2 is LQKENI. The CDR3 contains 15 residues. This chain's CDR3 is CASSPGGQDYQPQHF. As DNA, the CDR3 is TGTGCCAGCTCACCAGGTGGTCAGGACTATCAGCCCCAGCATTTT.

The chain carries TRBV28 and TRBJ2-1, with a tentative D call TRBD2 (6 bases). The CDR3 covers 16 residues. Deletions cut 4 bases from V and 6 bases from J, with 19 bases between. Looked up from germline, CDR1 is MDHEN and CDR2 is SYDVKM. CDR3 protein: CASSSVGGVKPNEQFF. The CDR3 DNA reads TGTGCCAGCAGTTCTGTCGGGGGAGTGAAGCCCAATGAGCAGTTCTTC.

Only one count was recorded for this clone. The chain employs TRBV7-3 and TRBJ2-1; 8 bases align to TRBD2. The germline V gene encodes CDR1 SGHTA and CDR2 FQGTGA. The CDR3 is made up of 17 amino acids. V was clipped by 2 bases and J by 4 bases; unmatched bases: 10. The CDR3 DNA sequence: TGTGCCAGCAGCTTACTCGCGGGAGGCCCCCTATACAATGAGCAGTTCTTC. Translated: CASSLLAGGPLYNEQFF.

The chain is built from TRBV6-5 and TRBJ2-1; 12 bases fit TRBD2. The CDR3 covers 15 residues. Germline assignment: CDR1 MNHEY and CDR2 SVGAGI. V lost 6 bases, J lost 8 bases, and 8 bases stayed unmatched. The CDR3 nucleotides read TGTGCCAGCAGGTCTAGCGGGAGGGGAGGGGATGAGCAGTTCTTC. Its protein is CASRSSGRGGDEQFF.

The table lists this clone with a count of one. V is TRBV18 and J is TRBJ1-5; D might be TRBD1 (6 bases). The germline V gene encodes CDR1 KGHSH and CDR2 LQKENI. The CDR3 contains 16 residues. V lost 5 bases and J lost 3, with 17 bases in between. The CDR3 nucleotides read TGTGCCAGCTCAAAGGGACCGCCGGGGGCCAATCAGCCCCAGCATTTT. Its translation is CASSKGPPGANQPQHF.

V is TRBV5-6 and J is TRBJ2-7; D call uncertain. There are 11 residues in the CDR3. Germline V gene data show CDR1 as SGHDT and CDR2 as YYEEEE. V lost 4 bases to trimming and J lost 3 bases, with 5 bases between them. CDR3 DNA: TGTGCCAGCAGCCTAAACTACGAGCAGTACTTC. It codes for CASSLNYEQYF. Filled out from reference TRBV5-6 and TRBJ2-7, the complete variable domain reads DAGVTQSPTHLIKTRGQQVTLRCSPKSGHDTVSWYQQALGQGPQFIFQYYEEEERQRGNFPDRFSGHQFPNYSSELNVNALLLGDSALYLCASSLNYEQYFGPGTRLTVT.

As for this clone: This CDR3 is also generated by other DNA sequences in the sample. The genes are TRBV7-3 and TRBJ2-1; 8 positions match TRBD2. This CDR3 comprises 15 residues. The germline V gene encodes CDR1 SGHTA and CDR2 FQGTGA. Losses at the gene ends were 2 bases for V and 5 bases for J; bases not matched to a gene: 5. For the CDR3, the DNA is TGTGCCAGCAGCTTAGAGCTAGCGGGTCACAATGAGCAGTTCTTC. This encodes CASSLELAGHNEQFF.

The J gene is TRBJ2-7, the V gene TRBV6-5; tentative D call: TRBD2 (6 bases). Trimming took off 2 bases at V and 4 bases at J, with 18 bases between the two ends. Germline V gene lookup returns CDR1 MNHEY and CDR2 SVGAGI. CDR3 size: 16 residues. CDR3 loop: CASSYKIAGMPYEQYF. The CDR3 nucleotides are TGTGCCAGCAGTTACAAGATTGCGGGAATGCCTTACGAGCAGTACTTC.

This chain connects TRBV6-2 or TRBV6-3 to TRBJ1-4, with a weak D call TRBD1 (6 bases). This CDR3 is 11 amino acids long. The V gene's germline CDR1 is MNHEY and CDR2 SVGEGT. Between the trimmed V and J ends, which lost 5 bases and 14 bases, there was a span of 12 bases. CDR3 in DNA: TGTGCCAGCAGTACCGGGACAACTCTGTTTTTT. This sequence encodes CASSTGTTLFF.

The chain couples TRBV28 to TRBJ1-5; tentatively, D is TRBD1 (5 bases). CDR1 MDHEN and CDR2 SYDVKM come from the germline V gene. Trimming pared 6 bases from V and 3 bases from J, leaving 12 bases between. The CDR3 spans 14 residues. This chain's CDR3 is CASSTDSLNQPQHF. DNA for the CDR3: TGTGCCAGCAGCACTGACAGCCTCAATCAGCCCCAGCATTTT.

This clone has only a few counts. The chain employs TRBV15 and TRBJ2-5, with D possibly being TRBD1 (5 bases). Germline V CDR1 and CDR2: LNHNV, YYDKDF (reference sequence). The CDR3 extends over 12 amino acids. The V gene lost 8 bases and the J gene lost 1 base, with 8 bases spanning the gap. CDR3 protein: CATATGQETQYF. Here the CDR3 DNA reads TGTGCCACCGCCACAGGCCAAGAGACCCAGTACTTC. Complete variable domain (other parts from reference TRBV15 and TRBJ2-5): DAMVIQNPRYQVTQFGKPVTLSCSQTLNHNVMYWYQQKSSQAPKLLFHYYDKDFNNEADTPDNFQSRRPNTSFCFLDIRSPGLGDTAMYLCATATGQETQYFGPGTRLLVL.

V and J are TRBV7-8 and TRBJ2-1; D is perhaps TRBD2 (6 bases). Per the germline V gene, CDR1 is SGHVS and CDR2 is FQNEAQ. Deletions cut 8 bases from V and 7 bases from J, with 21 bases between. CDR3 length equals 15 residues. The CDR3 DNA reads TGTGCCAGCGCAACGGGCGGCCGCCGGGAGAATGAGCAGTTCTTC. It translates to CASATGGRRENEQFF.

The chain links TRBV6-4 to TRBJ1-5, with 7 bases matching TRBD1. The V segment lost 7 bases and the J segment 7 bases; nucleotides outside the gene matches: 10. Germline V gene data show CDR1 as MRHNA and CDR2 as SNTAGT. This CDR3 has 14 amino acids. CDR3 sequence reads: CASNTTGVGQPQHF. CDR3 in DNA: TGTGCCAGCAACACAACAGGGGTAGGGCAGCCCCAGCATTTT.

The chain couples TRBV29-1 to TRBJ2-6; D unclear. The V end was cut by 4 bases, the J end by 0 bases, with 7 bases between. There are 14 residues in the CDR3. Germline V gives CDR1 SQVTM, CDR2 ANQGSEA. The CDR3 coding sequence is TGCAGCGTTGCGCTGGACTCTGGGGCCAACGTCCTGACTTTC. Translation gives CSVALDSGANVLTF. Full variable domain (outside the CDR3, taken from reference TRBV29-1 and TRBJ2-6): SAVISQKPSRDICQRGTSLTIQCQVDSQVTMMFWYRQQPGQSLTLIATANQGSEATYESGFVIDKFPISRPNLTFSTLTVSNMSPEDSSIYLCSVALDSGANVLTFGAGSRLTVL.

This chain joins TRBV24-1 and TRBJ2-7; a weak D match, TRBD1 (5 bases). CDR3 length equals 14 residues. From germline, CDR1 is KGHDR and CDR2 SFDVKD. V lost 4 bases and J lost 3, with 12 bases in between. The CDR3 protein is CATSETGTNYEQYF. The CDR3 DNA reads as TGTGCCACCAGTGAAACAGGAACGAACTACGAGCAGTACTTC.

This rearrangement joins TRBV27 to TRBJ2-7; 7 bases line up with TRBD1. This CDR3 is built from 15 residues. The germline CDR1 and CDR2 sequences are MNHEY and SMNVEV (reference sequence). The V segment lost 4 bases and the J segment 3 bases; nucleotides outside the gene matches: 9. For the CDR3, the DNA is TGTGCCAGCAGTTACTCGTGGACAGGCAACTACGAGCAGTACTTC. Encoded protein: CASSYSWTGNYEQYF.

J is TRBJ1-2 and V is TRBV19; D is unresolved. Germline CDR1 is LNHDA and CDR2 is SQIVND (reference sequence). The V gene lost 0 bases and the J gene lost 8 bases, with 10 bases spanning the gap. This CDR3 has 13 amino acids. The CDR3 loop is CASSIEAQDGYTF. The CDR3 DNA reads as TGTGCCAGTAGTATAGAGGCTCAGGACGGCTACACCTTC.

The chain recombines TRBV28 with TRBJ1-1; D may be TRBD1 (6 bases). The germline V gene has CDR1 MDHEN and CDR2 SYDVKM. The CDR3 runs to 14 residues. V lost 6 bases and J 0 bases, leaving 11 bases between the germline ends. Here the CDR3 DNA reads TGTGCCAGCAGGCCACAGGGTATGAACACTGAAGCTTTCTTT. Translating it yields CASRPQGMNTEAFF.

Concerning this clone: The sample carries other DNA sequences with the same CDR3. The J gene is TRBJ2-2, the V gene TRBV19; D possibly corresponds to TRBD2 (6 bases). Trimming cost V 3 bases and J 5 bases, with 7 bases left between them. From germline, CDR1 is LNHDA and CDR2 SQIVND (reference sequence). This CDR3 is 13 amino acids long. As DNA, the CDR3 is TGTGCCAGTAGTATTGGAGGGACCGGGGAGCTGTTTTTT. It codes for CASSIGGTGELFF.

The V gene is TRBV10-3, the J gene TRBJ2-1; the D gene is possibly TRBD2 (6 bases). V lost 11 bases, J lost 4 bases, and 9 bases lay in between. Per the germline V gene, CDR1 is ENHRY and CDR2 is SYGVKD. This CDR3 contains 11 residues. CDR3 region: CAGGTYNEQFF. The CDR3, as DNA: TGTGCCGGCGGGACTTACAATGAGCAGTTCTTC.

The V and J genes are TRBV19 and TRBJ1-2; maybe TRBD1 (5 bases). Germline V gene data show CDR1 as LNHDA and CDR2 as SQIVND (reference sequence). The CDR3 has 11 amino acids. V was shortened by 5 bases and J by 10 bases, with 11 bases between the two germline ends. CDR3 loop: CASSPGPDYTF. In nucleotides, the CDR3 is TGTGCCAGTAGTCCGGGACCCGACTACACCTTC.

A remark on this clone: The junction departs from the called germline gene at one end, perhaps through a read error. V usage is TRBV6-2 or TRBV6-3 and J usage is TRBJ1-4; D unclear. There are 14 residues in the CDR3. Germline V gene lookup returns CDR1 MNHEY and CDR2 SVGEGT. CDR3 DNA sequence: TGTGCCAGCAGTACCCCTCAACGCCGAGGACCCTGGGTTTTT. Encoded protein: CASSTPQRRGPWVF.

The chain recombines TRBV5-4 with TRBJ2-1; TRBD2 aligns across 14 bases. Germline V gene data show CDR1 as SGHNT and CDR2 as YYREEE (reference sequence). V lost 0 bases to trimming and J lost 7 bases; unmatched junction nucleotides: 9. The CDR3 consists of 18 residues. CDR3: CASSLGGLAGEIRNEQFF. CDR3 in DNA: TGTGCCAGCAGCTTGGGGGGACTAGCGGGAGAGATTAGGAATGAGCAGTTCTTC. The full variable domain, completed using reference TRBV5-4 and TRBJ2-1, is ETGVTQSPTHLIKTRGQQVTLRCSSQSGHNTVSWYQQALGQGPQFIFQYYREEENGRGNFPPRFSGLQFPNYSSELNVNALELDDSALYLCASSLGGLAGEIRNEQFFGPGTRLTVL.

The chain employs TRBV19 and TRBJ1-4; 8 bases map to TRBD1. Germline CDR1 and CDR2: LNHDA and SQIVND (reference sequence). V lost 3 bases to trimming and J lost 5 bases; unmatched junction nucleotides: 5. This CDR3 contains 15 residues. The CDR3 is CASSIPGQENEKLFF. Here the CDR3 DNA reads TGTGCCAGTAGTATCCCGGGACAGGAGAATGAAAAACTGTTTTTT.

Details on this clone: Other DNA sequences in the same sample also yield this CDR3. V usage is TRBV27 and J usage is TRBJ1-2; D gene uncertain. In germline, CDR1 is MNHEY, CDR2 SMNVEV (reference sequence). The V end lost 2 bases, the J end lost 6 bases, and 7 bases lay between the germline ends. The CDR3 is 12 residues long. In nucleotides, the CDR3 is TGTGCCAGCAGTTTAGGAGGGAATGGCTACACCTTC. Amino acids: CASSLGGNGYTF.

This chain links TRBV27 with TRBJ2-7; 8 nucleotides agree with TRBD2. Losses at the gene ends were 5 bases for V and 7 bases for J; bases not matched to a gene: 7. This CDR3 has 13 residues. Germline CDR1 reads MNHEY; CDR2 reads SMNVEV (reference sequence). The CDR3 DNA follows: TGTGCCAGCAGTGCGACCAAGCGGGGGGAGCAGTACTTC. Translating gives CASSATKRGEQYF.

To note about this clone: One end of the junction is discordant with germline, which a read error may explain. This chain links TRBV7-6 with TRBJ2-7; D might be TRBD2 (6 bases). Germline CDR1 reads SGHVS; CDR2 reads FNYEAQ. This CDR3 region has 16 residues. The CDR3 is CASSLGMAGTSFEQYF. The DNA of the CDR3 is TGTGCCAGCAGCTTGGGGATGGCGGGGACGTCCTTCGAGCAGTACTTC. Complete variable domain (other parts from reference TRBV7-6 and TRBJ2-7): GAGVSQSPRYKVTKRGQDVALRCDPISGHVSLYWYRQALGQGPEFLTYFNYEAQQDKSGLPNDRFSAERPEGSISTLTIQRTEQRDSAMYRCASSLGMAGTSFEQYFGPGTRLTVT.

This clone was detected only a few times. The chain recombines TRBV19 with TRBJ1-5, with 7 bases fitting TRBD1. Germline V gives CDR1 LNHDA, CDR2 SQIVND (reference sequence). Trimming took 4 bases from V and 4 from J; bases not matched to a gene: 7. The CDR3 covers 15 residues. CDR3 nucleotide sequence: TGTGCCAGTAGTACCTCGCGACAGGGTAATCAGCCCCAGCATTTT. This sequence encodes CASSTSRQGNQPQHF.

The chain joins TRBV5-1 to TRBJ2-1; unclear D gene. The CDR3 is made up of 19 amino acids. Germline V gene data show CDR1 as SGHRS and CDR2 as YFSETQ. The ends were cut back, 0 bases at V and 7 bases at J, with 26 bases in the middle. As DNA, the CDR3 is TGCGCCAGCAGCTTGGGGGCCGTGTTTAATGGTAGGTTTCGGAATGAGCAGTTCTTC. Protein sequence: CASSLGAVFNGRFRNEQFF.

The chain employs TRBV13 and TRBJ2-5; 7 positions agree with TRBD1. The CDR3 is 15 amino acids. The J segment lost 3 bases and the V segment lost 3 bases, leaving 7 bases of the junction unmatched. Germline CDR1 PRHDT, CDR2 FYEKMQ (reference sequence). The DNA of the CDR3 is TGTGCCAGCAGCTTTTATGGCCAGGGGGAAGAGACCCAGTACTTC. Protein product: CASSFYGQGEETQYF.

In DNA form, the CDR3 reads TGTGCCACCAGTGATTTGGGACAGGGGGCTAACGGGGAGCTGTTTTTT. Translated: CATSDLGQGANGELFF. This chain joins TRBV24-1 and TRBJ2-2; 11 bases are a match to TRBD1. The CDR3 runs 16 residues. After removal of 0 bases from V and 7 bases from J, the junction contained 3 bases not matched to a gene. The V gene's germline CDR1 is KGHDR and CDR2 SFDVKD.

The chain has TRBV6-4 and TRBJ2-3; 8 positions match TRBD1. The length of the CDR3 is 14 residues. Germline-derived CDR1 and CDR2 are MRHNA and SNTAGT. V dropped 5 bases and J dropped 4; count of bases not matched to a gene: 5. This CDR3 is CASSSAGGADTQYF. The CDR3 DNA sequence: TGTGCCAGCAGTTCGGCAGGGGGCGCAGATACGCAGTATTTT.